This paragraph reports one TCR beta chain. Its antigen is not known. MiXCR was run by TCRdb on the RT-PCR reads, yielding one entry per CDR3 protein. The sample lists about 540,000 distinct CDR3 sequences; roughly 25% were seen once. The data were taken from a study of response to subunit inactivated influenza vaccine. Study-wide results and caveats: Each seasonal influenza vaccination recruits few new T cells, the authors suggested.

The V end was cut by 2 bases, the J end by 0 bases, with 11 bases between. The CDR3 length is 16 residues. Looked up from germline, CDR1 is SGHVS and CDR2 is FNYEAQ. These data also featured in a second study, about T cells expressing NK-cell markers. That study adds: UMIs accompanied the 5'RACE template switching by which TCR beta cDNA was made. The study sequenced eight donors, seven HCMV-seropositive and one seronegative. In a group of several donors, dominant NKG2C+ clonotypes represented roughly 1.0-7.0% of CD8+ T cells. It was still unclear whether expanded NKG2C+ T cell clones were HCMV specific.

Specimen: CD4+ T cells sorted from PBMCs, collected about 12 days after vaccination. The chain combines TRBV7-6 with TRBJ2-1; D uncertain. The source is a man aged 50 to 60 who received an inactivated influenza vaccine. CDR3 sequence (DNA): TGTGCCAGCAGCTTATGGGTGGGAAGCTCCTACAATGAGCAGTTCTTC. Its translation: CASSLWVGSSYNEQFF.